These T cell receptor beta chains were read from a single sample in a study of identical twins. Each CDR3 protein is one row after TCRdb ran MiXCR on the 5' RACE reads. Seen here are around 340,000 distinct CDR3 sequences, 10% to 15% observed once, and the top ten hold 6% to 9%. The same data also went into a second study, on yellow fever vaccine responses in identical twins.

Sequencing used CD8+ T cells sorted from blood. All receptors come from a young woman in good health. Both conserved end residues are part of each CDR3. Fields, in order: V gene, clone size, J gene, D gene, CDR3 protein, CDR3 DNA. A D gene is named only where the DNA matches it firmly. Only some rows state a clone size, as once, few, many or a class for expanded clones.

>TRBV20-1|-|TRBJ2-3|-
CSAFKSGLAELVDTQYF
TGCAGTGCTTTTAAATCGGGGTTGGCGGAGCTGGTAGATACGCAGTATTTT
>TRBV3-1|-|TRBJ2-6|-
CASSQVEGVRSGANVLTF
TGTGCCAGCAGCCAAGTTGAGGGGGTCCGTTCTGGGGCCAACGTCCTGACTTTC
>TRBV5-4|few|TRBJ2-1|TRBD1
CASSTGTGYYNEQFF
TGTGCCAGCAGCACCGGGACAGGATACTACAATGAGCAGTTCTTC
>TRBV9|few|TRBJ2-5|-
CASSTVTGGETQYF
TGTGCCTCGTCCACGGTGACAGGAGGGGAGACCCAGTACTTC
>TRBV7-9|few|TRBJ2-3|-
CASSLEGAVPDTQYF
TGTGCCAGCAGCTTAGAGGGCGCTGTTCCCGATACGCAGTATTTT
>TRBV15|-|TRBJ2-3|-
CATSGTWGLKTDTQYF
TGTGCCACCAGCGGTACCTGGGGTTTGAAAACAGATACGCAGTATTTT
>TRBV19|many|TRBJ2-7|-
CASTPGPEVVEQYF
TGTGCCAGTACGCCGGGCCCAGAGGTAGTCGAGCAGTACTTC
>TRBV29-1|few|TRBJ2-1|TRBD2
CSVEGLAGGNYNEQFF
TGCAGCGTTGAAGGATTAGCGGGAGGGAATTACAATGAGCAGTTCTTC
>TRBV7-9|many|TRBJ2-1|-
CASASGVSSYNEQFF
TGTGCCAGCGCCTCAGGGGTTAGCTCCTACAATGAGCAGTTCTTC
>TRBV5-1|many|TRBJ2-3|-
CASSLRGGDTQYF
TGCGCCAGCAGCTTGCGGGGTGGAGATACGCAGTATTTT
>TRBV6-5|-|TRBJ2-3|-
CASSYSTTDTQYF
TGTGCCAGCAGTTACTCGACCACGGATACGCAGTATTTT
>TRBV20-1|few|TRBJ2-2|TRBD2
CSARDVLAGGQSPGELFF
TGCAGTGCTAGAGATGTGTTAGCGGGGGGGCAATCCCCCGGGGAGCTGTTTTTT